These 19 T cell receptor beta chains were all obtained from the same sample, sequenced in a study of response to subunit inactivated influenza vaccine. TCRdb reprocessed the RT-PCR reads via MiXCR and lists one record per CDR3 protein. The profile shows 400,000 to 650,000 distinct CDR3 sequences, more than 7% of them singletons. Sample: PBMCs from blood, taken roughly 24 months after vaccination. The receptors were gathered from a man between 50 and 69 years old who received an inactivated influenza vaccine.

The J gene is TRBJ2-7, the V gene TRBV6-5, with D unresolved. Trimming took 0 bases from V and 6 from J, leaving 18 bases between them. There are 16 residues in the CDR3. The germline V gene has CDR1 MNHEY and CDR2 SVGAGI. The CDR3 loop is CASSYSVGGGSGEQYF. The CDR3 region has the DNA TGTGCCAGCAGTTACTCGGTTGGCGGTGGTTCAGGCGAGCAGTACTTC.

This clonotype was seen ten or more times. This chain connects TRBV7-9 to TRBJ2-7, with 7 bases matching TRBD1. The V gene end was trimmed by 5 bases and the J gene end by 2 bases; junction bases not matched to a gene: 9. The CDR3 runs to 15 residues. Germline CDR1 is SEHNR and CDR2 is FQNEAQ (reference sequence). The CDR3 here is CASSRQGISTYEQYF. The CDR3 region has the DNA TGTGCCAGCAGCCGACAGGGAATTAGCACCTACGAGCAGTACTTC.

This clonotype appeared many times. The V call is TRBV7-9, the J call TRBJ2-5, with 8 bases matching TRBD2. With V trimmed by 5 bases and J by 3 bases, 5 bases remained unmatched. The CDR3 runs to 14 residues. Germline values: CDR1 SEHNR, CDR2 FQNEAQ (reference sequence). The CDR3 loop reads CASSLGLVKETQYF. The CDR3 DNA reads TGTGCCAGCAGCCTGGGACTAGTAAAAGAGACCCAGTACTTC. The variable domain in full, completed from reference TRBV7-9 and TRBJ2-5, reads DTGVSQNPRHKITKRGQNVTFRCDPISEHNRLYWYRQTLGQGPEFLTYFQNEAQLEKSRLLSDRFSAERPKGSFSTLEIQRTEQGDSAMYLCASSLGLVKETQYFGPGTRLLVL.

There are a few counts of this clonotype. The chain recombines TRBV10-3 with TRBJ2-2; D might be TRBD2 (6 bases). Deletions cut 3 bases from V and 6 bases from J, with 8 bases between. The CDR3 consists of 13 residues. The germline V gene has CDR1 ENHRY and CDR2 SYGVKD. DNA of the CDR3: TGTGCCATCAGTGACGGGGGTTCCGGGGAGCTGTTTTTT. Protein sequence: CAISDGGSGELFF.

The chain recombines TRBV12-3 or TRBV12-4 with TRBJ2-7; 9 nucleotides line up with TRBD1. Trimming cost V 5 bases and J 2 bases; bases outside gene matches: 7. The CDR3 totals 15 residues. In DNA form, the CDR3 reads TGTGCCAGCAGTCCTAATACAGGGGGCCCCTACGAGCAGTACTTC. It translates to CASSPNTGGPYEQYF.

This clonotype has only a few counts. The chain combines TRBV7-8 with TRBJ2-7; 8 bases are a match to TRBD2. The CDR3 is 16 amino acids. Germline values: CDR1 SGHVS, CDR2 FQNEAQ. The V gene end was trimmed by 0 bases and the J gene end by 0 bases; junction bases not matched to a gene: 4. The DNA for the CDR3 is TGTGCCAGCAGCTTAGCGGGTCGGGGGGGCTCCTACGAGCAGTACTTC. This encodes CASSLAGRGGSYEQYF.

The J gene is TRBJ2-2, the V gene TRBV28, with 7 bases that match TRBD2. V lost 9 bases to trimming and J lost 2 bases; unmatched junction nucleotides: 3. The CDR3 spans 13 residues. The germline V gene has CDR1 MDHEN and CDR2 SYDVKM. The CDR3 bases are TGTGCCAGGAAGCGGGGCAACACCGGGGAGCTGTTTTTT. Translation: CARKRGNTGELFF.

This clonotype was detected ten times or more. The chain employs TRBV5-1 and TRBJ2-7; D might be TRBD2 (6 bases). The CDR3 is made up of 15 amino acids. Trimming removed 7 bases at V and 2 bases at J, with 19 bases between. Germline V gene sequence: CDR1 SGHRS, CDR2 YFSETQ. DNA of the CDR3: TGCGCCAGCCGCCTTTGGGACCGGGGGACCTACGAGCAGTACTTC. Protein: CASRLWDRGTYEQYF.

This clonotype was seen a handful of times. The rearrangement uses TRBV29-1 and TRBJ2-7, with 8 positions matching TRBD1. J lost 0 bases, V lost 8 bases, and 6 bases had no gene match. The CDR3 loop spans 13 amino acids. Germline CDR1 reads SQVTM; CDR2 reads ANQGSEA. The CDR3 DNA follows: TGCAGCACAAGGGACAGGAGCTCCTACGAGCAGTACTTC. Translating it yields CSTRDRSSYEQYF.

The DNA of the CDR3 is TGCAGCGTTACGACAGGGGGAGCGGCGGAGACCCAGTACTTC. Protein sequence: CSVTTGGAAETQYF. J is TRBJ2-5 and V is TRBV29-1; 9 bases are a match to TRBD1. The CDR3 length is 14 residues. With V trimmed by 5 bases and J by 5 bases, 9 bases remained unmatched. CDR1 is SQVTM, CDR2 ANQGSEA, per germline.

CDR3 residues: CASSYPQGGRNEQFF. The CDR3 DNA is TGTGCCAGCAGTTACCCCCAGGGGGGGAGGAATGAGCAGTTCTTC. The chain joins TRBV6-5 to TRBJ2-1; tentatively, D is TRBD1 or TRBD2 (7 bases each). This CDR3 comprises 15 residues. Trimming removed 2 bases at V and 7 bases at J, with 15 bases between. Germline CDR1 is MNHEY and CDR2 is SVGAGI.

This clonotype was counted a few times. V and J are TRBV7-9 and TRBJ1-2; 7 nucleotides line up with TRBD1. From germline, CDR1 is SEHNR and CDR2 FQNEAQ (reference sequence). V gave up 5 bases and J gave up 6 bases; unmatched junction bases: 9. The CDR3 totals 14 residues. CDR3 sequence reads: CASSLGTVDHGYTF. The DNA for the CDR3 is TGTGCCAGCAGCCTCGGGACAGTCGATCATGGCTACACCTTC.

In this sample, this clonotype turned up many times. The CDR3 DNA follows: TGTGCCAGCAGCCTGCAGTCTGCGGGCAGGGCGAACACCGGGGAGCTGTTTTTT. Its protein is CASSLQSAGRANTGELFF. The chain combines TRBV5-5 with TRBJ2-2; D is tentatively TRBD1 or TRBD2 (5 bases each). V was cut by 4 bases and J by 0 bases, with 19 bases left in between. From germline, CDR1 is SGHKS and CDR2 YYEKEE (reference sequence). The CDR3 loop spans 18 amino acids.

This clonotype has more than one count but fewer than ten. The CDR3 DNA is TGTGCCAGCAGCTTCGGGAGCTACACTGAAGCTTTCTTT. Residues: CASSFGSYTEAFF. The chain links TRBV5-6 to TRBJ1-1; D is unclear. The CDR3 spans 13 residues. The germline V and J ends were trimmed by 2 bases and 3 bases, with 8 bases remaining between them. Germline V gene data show CDR1 as SGHDT and CDR2 as YYEEEE. Together with reference TRBV5-6 and TRBJ1-1, the CDR3 gives the full variable domain: DAGVTQSPTHLIKTRGQQVTLRCSPKSGHDTVSWYQQALGQGPQFIFQYYEEEERQRGNFPDRFSGHQFPNYSSELNVNALLLGDSALYLCASSFGSYTEAFFGQGTRLTVV.

The chain links TRBV7-2 to TRBJ2-5, with D uncertain. Germline V CDR1 and CDR2: SGHTA, FQGNSA. This CDR3 is built from 13 residues. V was shortened by 3 bases and J by 2 bases, with 7 bases between the two germline ends. The CDR3 DNA reads as TGTGCCAGCAGCTTTTACGGACAAGAGACCCAGTACTTC. It specifies CASSFYGQETQYF.

This clonotype was counted a few times. The chain links TRBV3-1 to TRBJ1-1; no firm D call. Germline V gene lookup returns CDR1 LGHDT and CDR2 YNNKEL (reference sequence). This CDR3 has 15 residues. V lost 6 bases and J 3 bases, leaving 17 bases between the germline ends. This chain's CDR3 is CASSPSRGGDTEAFF. CDR3 DNA: TGTGCCAGCAGTCCGAGCCGGGGTGGGGACACTGAAGCTTTCTTT.

There are a few counts of this clonotype. The gene calls are TRBV5-1 and TRBJ1-3, with 7 nucleotides matching TRBD1. CDR1 and CDR2 (germline): SGHRS, YFSETQ. The CDR3 is 16 amino acids. Trimming took 2 bases from V and 0 from J; bases not matched to a gene: 5. This CDR3 reads CASSLEGATSGNTIYF. DNA of the CDR3: TGCGCCAGCAGCTTAGAGGGGGCAACCTCTGGAAACACCATATATTTT. Looking up the rest from reference TRBV5-1 and TRBJ1-3 gives the full variable domain: KAGVTQTPRYLIKTRGQQVTLSCSPISGHRSVSWYQQTPGQGLQFLFEYFSETQRNKGNFPGRFSGRQFSNSRSEMNVSTLELGDSALYLCASSLEGATSGNTIYFGEGSWLTVV.

The rearrangement uses TRBV21-1 and TRBJ2-7. TRBV21-1 is described as a pseudogene. CDR3 length equals 15 residues. This CDR3 is CASSKVPTENYEQYF. The CDR3 nucleotides read TGTGCCAGCAGCAAAGTCCCCACGGAGAACTACGAGCAGTACTTC.

This clonotype was counted between two and nine times. The rearrangement uses TRBV28 and TRBJ2-1, with a possible D match to TRBD2 (7 bases). The CDR3 consists of 16 residues. V was trimmed by 7 bases and J by 0 bases, leaving 16 bases between them. From germline, CDR1 is MDHEN and CDR2 SYDVKM. The CDR3 reads CASIPRGALSYNEQFF. The CDR3 region has the DNA TGTGCCAGCATCCCCCGGGGGGCTCTCTCCTACAATGAGCAGTTCTTC.